Shown below are 25 T cell receptor beta chains from a single sample sequenced in a study of control samples from healthy donors and cancer patients. Profiling relied on immunoSEQ multiplex PCR, and the TCRdb table lists in-frame clones only, not all of them. The repertoire holds tens of thousands of clones, with about nine tenths as singletons. Sample: blood. All receptors derive from a man aged 50 or older in good health.

The rearrangement uses TRBV24-1 and TRBJ1-5; 9 nucleotides match TRBD1. This CDR3 spans 15 amino acids. Looked up from germline, CDR1 is KGHDR and CDR2 is SFDVKD. With 5 bases clipped from V and 3 bases from J, the junction kept 4 bases outside the gene matches. CDR3 nucleotides: TGTGCCACCAGTGCCGGGACAGGGAACAATCAGCCCCAGCATTTT. It specifies CATSAGTGNNQPQHF.

A few counts support this clone. V usage is TRBV27 and J usage is TRBJ1-6, with TRBD1 matching over 8 bases. This CDR3 comprises 14 residues. V lost 4 bases, J lost 7 bases, and 3 bases stayed unmatched. Per the germline V gene, CDR1 is MNHEY and CDR2 is SMNVEV (reference sequence). CDR3 in DNA: TGTGCCAGCAGTTGGGGGGACAGGAATTCACCCCTCCACTTT. This gives the protein CASSWGDRNSPLHF.

The chain carries TRBV18 and TRBJ1-4, with D hard to call. The CDR3 extends over 14 amino acids. Trimming took 3 bases from V and 0 from J, leaving 5 bases between them. Germline V gene data show CDR1 as KGHSH and CDR2 as LQKENI. The chain's CDR3 is CASSPGSTNEKLFF. In DNA, the CDR3 is TGTGCCAGCTCACCGGGTTCAACTAATGAAAAACTGTTTTTT. The full variable domain, with the rest looked up from reference TRBV18 and TRBJ1-4, is NAGVMQNPRHLVRRRGQEARLRCSPMKGHSHVYWYRQLPEEGLKFMVYLQKENIIDESGMPKERFSAEFPKEGPSILRIQQVVRGDSAAYFCASSPGSTNEKLFFGSGTQLSVL.

The CDR3 protein is CASSLDAGQREAFF. The CDR3 DNA sequence: TGCGCCAGCAGCTTGGATGCGGGACAACGTGAAGCTTTCTTT. The V call is TRBV5-1, the J call TRBJ1-1; possible D gene TRBD1, 6 bases. The CDR3 covers 14 residues. The germline gives CDR1 SGHRS, CDR2 YFSETQ. Trimming took off 0 bases at V and 7 bases at J, with 13 bases between the two ends.

V is TRBV4-2 and J is TRBJ2-1; D possibly corresponds to TRBD2 (6 bases). Trimming stripped 5 bases from V and 10 bases from J, with 15 bases between. This CDR3 contains 13 residues. Germline V CDR1 and CDR2: LGHNA, YNFKEQ. The CDR3 region has the DNA TGTGCCAGCAGCGAACTAGCAGGGCTCGAGCAGTTCTTC. This gives the protein CASSELAGLEQFF.

This chain links TRBV18 with TRBJ1-1; D gene uncertain. The length of the CDR3 is 13 residues. The germline V and J ends were trimmed by 0 bases and 6 bases, with 8 bases remaining between them. Germline V gene data show CDR1 as KGHSH and CDR2 as LQKENI. The CDR3 coding sequence is TGTGCCAGCTCACCACCGGGAATCGCTGAAGCTTTCTTT. Its translation: CASSPPGIAEAFF.

J is TRBJ2-7 and V is TRBV3-1 (or the pseudogene TRBV3-2), with 7 bases lining up with TRBD1. CDR3 length: 15 amino acids. J gave up 3 bases and V 0 bases, and 5 bases lay outside the gene matches. The germline V gene encodes CDR1 LGHDT and CDR2 YNNKEL (reference sequence). The CDR3 is CASSQERQGFYEQYF. CDR3 coding DNA: TGTGCCAGCAGCCAAGAGAGACAGGGTTTCTACGAGCAGTACTTC.

The rearrangement links TRBV13 to TRBJ1-1; no clear D gene. The CDR3 extends over 13 amino acids. Looked up from germline, CDR1 is PRHDT and CDR2 is FYEKMQ (reference sequence). Trimming left V 2 bases short and J 0 bases short, with 4 bases between. CDR3 in amino acids: CASSLKVNTEAFF. The CDR3 DNA reads TGTGCCAGCAGCTTAAAAGTGAACACTGAAGCTTTCTTT. Using reference TRBV13 and TRBJ1-1 for the parts outside the CDR3, the full variable domain is AAGVIQSPRHLIKEKRETATLKCYPIPRHDTVYWYQQGPGQDPQFLISFYEKMQSDKGSIPDRFSAQQFSDYHSELNMSSLELGDSALYFCASSLKVNTEAFFGQGTRLTVV.

The chain combines TRBV3-1 (or the pseudogene TRBV3-2) with TRBJ2-7; 12 bases are a match to TRBD2. J was trimmed by 6 bases and V by 0 bases; bases with no gene match: 3. CDR3 length: 15 amino acids. Germline CDR1 and CDR2: LGHDT and YNNKEL (reference sequence). Written as DNA, the CDR3 is TGTGCCAGCAGCCAAGATGGACTAGCGGGGACCGAGCAGTACTTC. This codes for CASSQDGLAGTEQYF.

The V call is TRBV30, the J call TRBJ1-5; TRBD1 agrees at 8 bases. Germline assignment: CDR1 GTSNPN and CDR2 SVGIG (reference sequence). The V gene end was trimmed by 2 bases and the J gene end by 5 bases; junction bases not matched to a gene: 2. The CDR3 extends over 13 amino acids. The CDR3 sequence is CAWSQGADQPQHF. As DNA, the CDR3 is TGTGCCTGGAGTCAGGGGGCCGATCAGCCCCAGCATTTT.

The gene calls are TRBV10-3 and TRBJ1-6; D is unclear. The CDR3 has 14 amino acids. Trimming cost V 4 bases and J 5 bases, with 9 bases left between them. Germline CDR1 reads ENHRY; CDR2 reads SYGVKD. The CDR3 sequence is CAISGSENNSPLHF. The CDR3, as DNA: TGTGCCATCAGTGGAAGTGAGAATAATTCACCCCTCCACTTT.

This chain joins TRBV27 and TRBJ1-2, with D possibly being TRBD1 (5 bases). V lost 5 bases and J lost 4, with 17 bases in between. There are 15 residues in the CDR3. Germline V lookup: CDR1 MNHEY, CDR2 SMNVEV (reference sequence). The CDR3 protein is CASSRTGTTIYGYTF. The CDR3 DNA reads TGTGCCAGCAGTAGGACCGGGACGACTATCTATGGCTACACCTTC.

The J gene is TRBJ1-1, the V gene TRBV6-5; TRBD1 matches at 7 bases. Germline trimming cut 5 bases from V and 8 bases from J; bases unmatched to any gene: 8. CDR1 MNHEY and CDR2 SVGAGI come from the germline V gene. This CDR3 has 13 amino acids. Here the CDR3 reads CASSPWTGAEAFF. DNA of the CDR3: TGTGCCAGCAGTCCATGGACAGGAGCCGAAGCTTTCTTT.

The V call is TRBV2, the J call TRBJ1-5, with a tentative D call TRBD1 (5 bases). Germline V gives CDR1 SNHLY, CDR2 FYNNEI. CDR3 length: 14 residues. The V end was cut by 4 bases, the J end by 6 bases, with 13 bases between. CDR3 DNA sequence: TGTGCCAGCAGTGCGGGGCTCGAGGGTCAGCCCCAGCATTTT. Translating gives CASSAGLEGQPQHF.

The chain combines TRBV2 with TRBJ1-5; D perhaps matches TRBD1 (5 bases). Trimming stripped 5 bases from V and 11 bases from J, with 16 bases between. The CDR3 consists of 13 residues. Germline V CDR1 and CDR2: SNHLY, FYNNEI. Here the CDR3 reads CASSQTDVWAQHF. CDR3 DNA sequence: TGTGCCAGCAGTCAGACAGATGTGTGGGCCCAGCATTTT.

The V gene is TRBV29-1, the J gene TRBJ1-1; D gene unclear. The V and J ends lost 2 bases and 2 bases respectively, with 6 bases between them. CDR3 length: 12 amino acids. From germline, CDR1 is SQVTM and CDR2 ANQGSEA. This chain's CDR3 is CSVERLNTEAFF. The DNA for the CDR3 is TGCAGCGTTGAACGGTTAAACACTGAAGCTTTCTTT.

This clone showed up just once. This chain links TRBV6-6 with TRBJ1-2; 7 nucleotides align to TRBD1. Per the germline V gene, CDR1 is MNHNY and CDR2 is SVGAGI (reference sequence). The V gene end was trimmed by 6 bases and the J gene end by 4 bases; junction bases not matched to a gene: 11. The CDR3 extends over 15 amino acids. The CDR3 DNA is TGTGCCAGCAGAGCCCTCAGGGGACAGCTCTATGGCTACACCTTC. Its protein product is CASRALRGQLYGYTF.

The V call is TRBV3-1 (or the pseudogene TRBV3-2), the J call TRBJ2-1; tentatively, D is TRBD1 or TRBD2 (5 bases each). With 1 base removed from V and 7 bases from J, the gap between germline ends came to 5 bases. Germline V gene data show CDR1 as LGHDT and CDR2 as YNNKEL (reference sequence). The CDR3 sequence is 12 residues long. Here the CDR3 DNA reads TGTGCCAGCAGCCAAGGGGGGAATGAGCAGTTCTTC. As protein: CASSQGGNEQFF.

V gene TRBV24-1 combines with J gene TRBJ1-2, with D perhaps TRBD1 (6 bases). The CDR3 runs to 16 residues. Germline lookup yields CDR1 KGHDR and CDR2 SFDVKD. V shed 4 bases and J shed 6 bases, with 20 bases lying between them. DNA for the CDR3: TGTGCCACCAGTGACGCCCAGGGGTCGGGGGCGAATGGCTACACCTTC. Protein sequence: CATSDAQGSGANGYTF.

This chain links TRBV20-1 with TRBJ2-3; 13 nucleotides align to TRBD2. V was clipped by 3 bases and J by 5 bases; unmatched bases: 5. CDR3 length: 15 residues. Germline CDR1 reads DFQATT; CDR2 reads SNEGSKA (reference sequence). The CDR3, as DNA: TGCAGTGCTAGTACTAGCGGGGGGGCCGGAGATACGCAGTATTTT. Translation gives CSASTSGGAGDTQYF.

The V gene is TRBV14, the J gene TRBJ2-3; 8 nucleotides agree with TRBD1. Germline loops: CDR1 SGHDN, CDR2 FVKESK. The CDR3 runs 15 residues. V lost 6 bases and J lost 1; bases outside the gene matches: 6. Here the CDR3 reads CASSYRQGRTDTQYF. The CDR3 DNA sequence: TGTGCCAGCAGTTACCGACAGGGGCGCACAGATACGCAGTATTTT.

V gene TRBV27 combines with J gene TRBJ1-2; D is undetermined. The CDR3 spans 16 residues. The germline gives CDR1 MNHEY, CDR2 SMNVEV (reference sequence). Trimming cost V 3 bases and J 2 bases, with 16 bases left between them. This chain's CDR3 is CASSFLFAGSNYGYTF. CDR3 in DNA: TGTGCCAGCAGTTTTCTCTTTGCGGGGTCCAACTATGGCTACACCTTC.

The chain is built from TRBV7-8 and TRBJ1-2; 7 bases line up with TRBD1. V was pared by 3 bases and J by 5 bases, with 6 bases of the junction left unmatched. The CDR3 covers 14 residues. CDR1 is SGHVS and CDR2 is FQNEAQ in the germline V gene. In DNA form, the CDR3 reads TGTGCCAGCAGCTTGGCCGGGACAGCTTATGGCTACACCTTC. This encodes CASSLAGTAYGYTF.

The genes are TRBV5-1 and TRBJ1-1; D perhaps matches TRBD1 (5 bases). This CDR3 is built from 16 residues. Germline V gene sequence: CDR1 SGHRS, CDR2 YFSETQ. The germline V and J ends were trimmed by 5 bases and 2 bases, with 19 bases remaining between them. The CDR3 here is CASRNTGRGDNTEAFF. Here the CDR3 DNA reads TGCGCCAGCAGAAACACAGGCCGCGGGGATAACACTGAAGCTTTCTTT.

The rearrangement joins TRBV6-5 to TRBJ1-5; D gene uncertain. Trimming removed 6 bases at V and 5 bases at J, with 11 bases between. CDR3 length: 13 amino acids. Germline V lookup: CDR1 MNHEY, CDR2 SVGAGI. The CDR3 loop is CASSGGAYQPQHF. The CDR3 nucleotides read TGTGCCAGCAGCGGCGGTGCCTATCAGCCCCAGCATTTT.